One and the same sample provided the 3 T cell receptor delta chains below, sequenced in a study of gamma-delta T cells after stem cell transplantation. TCRdb reanalysed the RT-PCR reads via CATT. The data show roughly 3,100 delta-chain clones, with less than 25% seen just once and more than 25% held by the top ten. The sequencing input was gamma-delta T cells. These receptors were taken from a human donor. It is not recorded whose cells these are; they may come from a transplant donor.

This clone is deemed medium-sized. The chain combines TRDV2 with TRDJ1, with D tentatively TRDD3 (5 bases). The CDR3 has 17 residues. Germline V gene sequence: CDR1 GEAIGNYY, CDR2 EKD. V lost 0 bases and J 0 bases, leaving 16 bases between the germline ends. In DNA, the CDR3 is TGTGCCTGTGACACCGTGGGTATACGTGGGTACACCGATAAACTCATCTTT. This encodes CACDTVGIRGYTDKLIF.

This clone appeared a few times. The translation of this DNA and the TCRdb protein of a much larger clone differ at residue 18, probably owing to a read error; the protein shown here is translated from the DNA. The chain carries TRDV2 and TRDJ1, with TRDD3 identical over 9 bases. The CDR3 loop spans 21 amino acids. CDR1 and CDR2 (germline): GEAIGNYY, EKD. The CDR3 reads CACEALRPGATGGYSTDNLIF. The CDR3 DNA follows: TGTGCCTGTGAGGCGTTACGACCGGGCGCGACGGGGGGATACAGCACCGATAACCTCATCTTT.

The genes are TRDV2 and TRDJ1, with 12 bases aligning to TRDD3. Per germline, CDR1 GEAIGNYY and CDR2 EKD. The trim removed 0 bases at V and 4 bases at J, leaving 20 bases unmatched. The CDR3 length is 21 residues. CDR3 amino acids: CACDTGKVLRLGDTRIDKLIF. As DNA, the CDR3 is TGTGCCTGTGACACCGGGAAGGTCCTACGGCTGGGGGATACGCGTATCGATAAACTCATCTTT.